This TCR beta chain came from a study of T-cell reconstitution after alpha-beta-depleted transplantation in children. Germline V gene sequence: CDR1 SGHVS, CDR2 FQNEAQ. V lost 1 base and J 6 bases, leaving 8 bases between the germline ends. CDR3 size: 13 residues. This sample's TCRbeta library carried unique molecular identifier barcodes. In TCRdb, the PCR reads were re-called with MiXCR into one record per CDR3 protein. The table includes about 980,000 distinct CDR3 sequences, 25% to 35% detected once. Overall study results and limits: From newly produced T cells came most of the T-cell counts and diversity one year after transplant. The high TCRbeta diversity at day 60 in some patients came from surviving recipient T cells and thymic progenitors. The study reportedly traced alpha-beta T cells about two months after transplant to several hundred expanded graft clones.

Note on this clonotype: Its target is not known.

The receptor was isolated from a boy younger than two who had a stem cell transplant for SCID, so the T cells may come from the graft donor. The sequenced sample was PBMCs, mostly from graft donor cells, obtained 360 days after TCRalphabeta/CD19-depleted stem cell transplant. The gene calls are TRBV7-8 and TRBJ2-3; unclear D gene. CDR3 coding DNA: TGTGCCAGCAGCTTAGTCGCAATTGATACGCAGTATTTT. Translation gives CASSLVAIDTQYF.